The next 21 T cell receptor beta chains were all read from a single sample in a study of CD8+ T cells in alopecia areata (dated by TCRdb to 2016 to 2019). Reading the label with the study, this specimen's time point is: 24 weeks on oral tofacitinib. Sample treatment or condition, as interpreted from the label and publication: oral pan-JAK inhibitor, 5-10 mg twice daily. The method behind the library was the immunoSEQ multiplex PCR assay. RNA was extracted from all samples and reverse transcribed into cDNA as template for TCR sequencing. Sourced from immuneACCESS, this table was stored by TCRdb with only in-frame sequences that have V and J called. A share of the clones is absent; for the studies checked, an unresolved V gene accounts for under half, and the remainder has no known explanation. Within this sample are about 180,000 clones, with about 48% of them counted one time only. Of the sample, 10% to 12% falls within the top ten clones.

The material sequenced was CD8+ T cells sorted from blood, taken at week 24, from a patient treated with tofacitinib. The receptors here all came from a human donor with alopecia areata.

The chain uses TRBV5-8 and TRBJ2-1, with D possibly matching TRBD2 (5 bases). The germline V gene has CDR1 SGHTS and CDR2 YDEGEE. The length of the CDR3 is 16 residues. With 2 bases removed from V and 0 bases from J, the gap between germline ends came to 12 bases. The CDR3 is CASSFDGESSYNEQFF. The CDR3 DNA reads as TGTGCCAGCAGCTTCGATGGGGAGAGCTCCTACAATGAGCAGTTCTTC.

The table lists this clone with a few counts. The V and J genes are TRBV2 and TRBJ2-1; D call uncertain. CDR3 length: 14 residues. Germline V gene sequence: CDR1 SNHLY, CDR2 FYNNEI. Trimming took 4 bases from V and 3 from J, leaving 10 bases between them. The CDR3 DNA sequence: TGTGCCAGCAGTGGGACCTATAACTACAATGAGCAGTTCTTC. It specifies CASSGTYNYNEQFF.

The gene calls are TRBV4-3 and TRBJ2-5, with D possibly matching TRBD2 (6 bases). V lost 0 bases to trimming and J lost 5 bases, with 13 bases between them. Germline lookup yields CDR1 LGHNA and CDR2 YSLEER. The CDR3 is 15 residues long. As DNA, the CDR3 is TGCGCCAGCAGCCAAGATGTGGGGGGAGAGGAGACCCAGTACTTC. It specifies CASSQDVGGEETQYF.

The rearrangement uses TRBV13 and TRBJ2-1; 10 bases agree with TRBD1. Germline values: CDR1 PRHDT, CDR2 FYEKMQ (reference sequence). The CDR3 has 15 residues. Germline trimming cut 5 bases from V and 5 bases from J; bases unmatched to any gene: 6. The chain's CDR3 is CASSPTGTGDNEQFF. The DNA for the CDR3 is TGTGCCAGCAGCCCAACCGGGACAGGGGACAATGAGCAGTTCTTC.

V is TRBV7-2 and J is TRBJ2-7; D remains ambiguous. The CDR3 contains 13 residues. Trimming left V 7 bases short and J 2 bases short, with 12 bases between. The germline V gene encodes CDR1 SGHTA and CDR2 FQGNSA. As DNA, the CDR3 is TGTGCCAGCACCTCTGATCCAACCTACGAGCAGTACTTC. Protein: CASTSDPTYEQYF. The full variable domain, with the rest looked up from reference TRBV7-2 and TRBJ2-7, is GAGVSQSPSNKVTEKGKDVELRCDPISGHTALYWYRQSLGQGLEFLIYFQGNSAPDKSGLPSDRFSAERTGGSVSTLTIQRTQQEDSAVYLCASTSDPTYEQYFGPGTRLTVT.

The chain recombines TRBV21-1 with TRBJ2-2. TRBV21-1 is a recognized pseudogene. The CDR3 contains 16 residues. The DNA for the CDR3 is TGTGCCAGCAGCAAAGAACCGGGGTCAGGGTCCGGGGAGCTGTTTTTT. Translating it yields CASSKEPGSGSGELFF.

This clone was detected a few times. CDR3 bases: TGCGCCAGCAGCCTGGCCTCCGCGAACACTGAAGCTTTCTTT. Protein product: CASSLASANTEAFF. V is TRBV5-1 and J is TRBJ1-1; D not certain. Germline V gives CDR1 SGHRS, CDR2 YFSETQ. Trimming took 4 bases from V and 1 from J, leaving 11 bases between them. This CDR3 spans 14 amino acids.

This clone showed up many times. The J gene is TRBJ2-7, the V gene TRBV5-1, with D perhaps TRBD1 (6 bases). Germline V gives CDR1 SGHRS, CDR2 YFSETQ. Trimming pared 2 bases from V and 5 bases from J, leaving 17 bases between. The CDR3 has 15 residues. CDR3 in DNA: TGCGCCAGCAGCTTAAGGGGGACATTTACGGACGAGCAGTACTTC. Its protein product is CASSLRGTFTDEQYF. The full variable domain, rest sourced from reference TRBV5-1 and TRBJ2-7, is KAGVTQTPRYLIKTRGQQVTLSCSPISGHRSVSWYQQTPGQGLQFLFEYFSETQRNKGNFPGRFSGRQFSNSRSEMNVSTLELGDSALYLCASSLRGTFTDEQYFGPGTRLTVT.

This clone turned up a few times. CDR3 residues: CASSWVGGATDTQYF. CDR3 sequence (DNA): TGTGCCAGCAGTTGGGTCGGGGGGGCCACAGATACGCAGTATTTT. The chain has TRBV27 and TRBJ2-3, with 8 bases matching TRBD2. Germline CDR1 MNHEY, CDR2 SMNVEV (reference sequence). The CDR3 loop spans 15 amino acids. V dropped 4 bases and J dropped 2; count of bases not matched to a gene: 5.

This clone was counted between two and nine times. V gene TRBV7-2 combines with J gene TRBJ2-5; TRBD2 might be the D (6 bases). Trimming stripped 1 base from V and 5 bases from J, with 14 bases between. Germline values: CDR1 SGHTA, CDR2 FQGNSA. The CDR3 is 15 amino acids. CDR3 bases: TGTGCCAGCAGCTTAGTGGGGACTTCCACGGAGACCCAGTACTTC. It translates to CASSLVGTSTETQYF.

The chain couples TRBV10-3 to TRBJ2-5, with no clear D. The CDR3 is 14 residues long. Germline assignment: CDR1 ENHRY and CDR2 SYGVKD. V dropped 3 bases and J dropped 5 bases, with 13 bases sitting between them. CDR3 nucleotide sequence: TGTGCCATCAGTGACAGGTCTGCCGGGGAGACCCAGTACTTC. Amino acids: CAISDRSAGETQYF.

This clone was picked up a small number of times. This sequence joins TRBV7-8 and TRBJ1-1; D unclear. Germline CDR1 reads SGHVS; CDR2 reads FQNEAQ. The V and J ends lost 0 bases and 0 bases respectively, with 8 bases between them. The CDR3 totals 15 residues. The CDR3 DNA reads as TGTGCCAGCAGCTTAGCGCAGGTCATGAACACTGAAGCTTTCTTT. It is translated as CASSLAQVMNTEAFF.

This clone was detected a few times. The chain links TRBV7-9 to TRBJ1-4; no firm D call. V was pared by 5 bases and J by 0 bases, with 10 bases between. The CDR3 has 15 amino acids. Germline V CDR1 and CDR2: SEHNR, FQNEAQ (reference sequence). The CDR3 is CASSKTLATNEKLFF. CDR3 sequence (DNA): TGTGCCAGCAGCAAGACCCTTGCAACTAATGAAAAACTGTTTTTT.

This clone occurred a few times. V usage is TRBV6-5 and J usage is TRBJ2-1, with D unclear. Germline V gene sequence: CDR1 MNHEY, CDR2 SVGAGI. CDR3 size: 14 residues. V was shortened by 6 bases and J by 0 bases, with 9 bases between the two germline ends. CDR3 protein: CASRGTSSYNEQFF. DNA for the CDR3: TGTGCCAGCAGGGGCACAAGCTCCTACAATGAGCAGTTCTTC.

The chain combines TRBV6-5 with TRBJ2-3; maybe TRBD2 (6 bases). Between the trimmed V and J ends, which lost 2 bases and 0 bases, there was a span of 6 bases. The CDR3 is made up of 14 amino acids. From germline, CDR1 is MNHEY and CDR2 SVGAGI. The CDR3 loop reads CASSYGGSTDTQYF. CDR3 bases: TGTGCCAGCAGTTACGGAGGGAGCACAGATACGCAGTATTTT.

This chain joins TRBV7-9 and TRBJ1-2; D might be TRBD1 (5 bases). Germline V gene data show CDR1 as SEHNR and CDR2 as FQNEAQ (reference sequence). The CDR3 runs 14 residues. V was cut by 4 bases and J by 2 bases, with 11 bases left in between. CDR3 sequence reads: CASSSREDNYGYTF. The DNA of the CDR3 is TGTGCCAGCAGCTCCAGGGAGGACAACTATGGCTACACCTTC.

Notes on this clone: A junction end diverges from the germline sequence, so it may reflect a read error. The chain has TRBV5-1 and TRBJ1-6; D is unclear. This CDR3 region has 15 residues. CDR1 SGHRS and CDR2 YFSETQ come from the germline V gene. DNA of the CDR3: TGCGCTAGCAGCTTGGAGAACAGTTTGGTTTCACCCCTCCACTTT. Translation gives CASSLENSLVSPLHF. Supplemented by reference TRBV5-1 and TRBJ1-6, the full variable domain reads KAGVTQTPRYLIKTRGQQVTLSCSPISGHRSVSWYQQTPGQGLQFLFEYFSETQRNKGNFPGRFSGRQFSNSRSEMNVSTLELGDSALYLCASSLENSLVSPLHFGNGTRLTVT.

This chain uses TRBV27 with TRBJ2-2; D unresolved. The germline gives CDR1 MNHEY, CDR2 SMNVEV (reference sequence). V gave up 4 bases and J gave up 6 bases, with 9 bases separating them. The CDR3 runs 13 residues. Here the CDR3 reads CASSSQQSGELFF. The DNA for the CDR3 is TGTGCCAGCAGTTCGCAGCAATCCGGGGAGCTGTTTTTT.

The table lists this clone with a few counts. The chain combines TRBV7-6 with TRBJ2-5; D remains unclear. Trimming removed 4 bases at V and 5 bases at J, with 11 bases between. CDR1 is SGHVS and CDR2 is FNYEAQ in the germline V gene. The CDR3 length is 13 residues. The CDR3, as DNA: TGTGCCAGCAGCTCATATCGGGCCGAGACCCAGTACTTC. Translation: CASSSYRAETQYF.

This clone was picked up one time. The chain carries TRBV2 and TRBJ1-1; 7 bases are a match to TRBD1. The CDR3 length is 13 residues. V shed 7 bases, J shed 1 base, and the junction held 3 bases outside the gene matches. CDR1 and CDR2 from the germline V gene are SNHLY and FYNNEI. CDR3 bases: TGTGCCAGCAACCGGGACAGGAACACTGAAGCTTTCTTT. This translates into CASNRDRNTEAFF.

This clone was recorded once. The chain joins TRBV9 to TRBJ2-1; the D gene is possibly TRBD2 (7 bases). CDR3 length: 22 residues. Trimming took 4 bases from V and 1 from J, leaving 33 bases between them. Germline CDR1 is SGDLS and CDR2 is YYNGEE. The CDR3 protein is CASSPSGKEGGQLLSSYNEQFF. The CDR3 nucleotides read TGTGCCAGCAGCCCCAGCGGGAAAGAGGGGGGCCAGCTTCTATCTTCCTACAATGAGCAGTTCTTC.